These T cell receptor beta chains were read from a single sample in a study of metastatic and nonmetastatic thyroid tumors. TCRdb reprocessed the PCR reads via MiXCR. The sample has 23,000 or so clones, 22% seen once. The sample was blood. These receptors all come from a female donor with papillary thyroid cancer or a benign thyroid nodule (not recorded which). Some clones in this sample may be carry-over from other donors' samples. CDR3s include the opening cysteine and the closing phenylalanine or tryptophan. D genes are given only for firm matches. Clone size appears in some rows only: once, few, many, or a class for an expanded clone.

J gene: TRBJ2-1
D gene: TRBD2
clone size: many
V gene: TRBV19
CDR3 DNA: TGTGCCAGTATCAGCGGGGGGGTAGGGGATGAGCAGTTCTTC
CDR3 protein: CASISGGVGDEQFF

J gene: TRBJ2-2
D gene: -
clone size: many
V gene: TRBV10-3
CDR3 DNA: TGTGCCATCAGGCCGGGGGCGGAGACCGGGGAGCTGTTTTTT
CDR3 protein: CAIRPGAETGELFF

J gene: TRBJ2-7
D gene: -
clone size: few
V gene: TRBV27
CDR3 DNA: TGTGCCAGCCGGGGAGGCGGATTCTACGAGCAGTACTTC
CDR3 protein: CASRGGGFYEQYF

J gene: TRBJ2-3
D gene: -
clone size: many
V gene: TRBV6-2/TRBV6-3
CDR3 DNA: TGTGCCAGCAGCCATACAGGATCCACAGATACGCAGTATTTT
CDR3 protein: CASSHTGSTDTQYF

J gene: TRBJ2-5
D gene: TRBD2
clone size: -
V gene: TRBV12-3/TRBV12-4
CDR3 DNA: TGTGCCAGCAGTACTTGGCGGTGGCTAGCGGGAGTCTATGAGACCCGGTACTTC
CDR3 protein: CASSTWRWLAGVYETRYF

J gene: TRBJ1-2
D gene: TRBD1
clone size: many
V gene: TRBV7-9
CDR3 DNA: TGTGCCAGCAGCGACGGACAGGGGGCTGGTGGCTACACCTTC
CDR3 protein: CASSDGQGAGGYTF

J gene: TRBJ2-1
D gene: TRBD2
clone size: few
V gene: TRBV6-4
CDR3 DNA: TGTGCCAGCAGTGACGTTACTAGCGGGAGCCATGAGCGGTTCTTC
CDR3 protein: CASSDVTSGSHERFF

J gene: TRBJ2-2
D gene: TRBD2
clone size: few
V gene: TRBV4-2
CDR3 DNA: TGTGCCAGCAAGGAGGGCGGGGGGGCTAACTGGGAGCTGTTTTTT
CDR3 protein: CASKEGGGANWELFF

J gene: TRBJ2-5
D gene: TRBD2
clone size: many
V gene: TRBV5-5
CDR3 DNA: TGTGCCAGCAGCTTGATCAGCGGGAGGTACCAAGAGACCCAGTACTTC
CDR3 protein: CASSLISGRYQETQYF

J gene: TRBJ1-2
D gene: -
clone size: many
V gene: TRBV20-1
CDR3 DNA: TGCAGTGCTAGCGGGCATCTGTCGGCCTGGGGCTACACCTTC
CDR3 protein: CSASGHLSAWGYTF

J gene: TRBJ2-7
D gene: TRBD1
clone size: -
V gene: TRBV28
CDR3 DNA: TGTGCCAGCACAGGGGGCTACGAGCAGTACTTC
CDR3 protein: CASTGGYEQYF

J gene: TRBJ2-3
D gene: -
clone size: many
V gene: TRBV3-1
CDR3 DNA: TGTGCCAGCAGCCCGCTGGGGGGTGGCGCAGATACGCAGTATTTT
CDR3 protein: CASSPLGGGADTQYF

J gene: TRBJ1-6
D gene: -
clone size: many
V gene: TRBV3-1
CDR3 DNA: TGTGCCAGCAGCCAAGGAAGAGGGAGTAGCTCGCCCCTCCACTTT
CDR3 protein: CASSQGRGSSSPLHF

J gene: TRBJ2-7
D gene: -
clone size: -
V gene: TRBV7-2
CDR3 DNA: TGTGCCAGCAGCTTAAGTTACGGTTCCTACGAGCAGTACTTC
CDR3 protein: CASSLSYGSYEQYF

J gene: TRBJ2-7
D gene: TRBD2
clone size: -
V gene: TRBV18
CDR3 DNA: TGTGACAGCTCAGAGCTAGCGGGTTCCTTCGAGCAGTACTTC
CDR3 protein: CDSSELAGSFEQYF

J gene: TRBJ2-1
D gene: TRBD2
clone size: few
V gene: TRBV20-1
CDR3 DNA: TGTAGTGCCCGAGCGGGGTATGAGCAGTTCTTC
CDR3 protein: CSARAGYEQFF

J gene: TRBJ1-1
D gene: -
clone size: many
V gene: TRBV9
CDR3 DNA: TGTGCCAGCAGCCAGCGCGGGGGGCTTACTGAAGCTTTCTTT
CDR3 protein: CASSQRGGLTEAFF

J gene: TRBJ1-5
D gene: -
clone size: many
V gene: TRBV19
CDR3 DNA: TGTGCCAGCAACACAGGGTTTAGCAATCAGCCCCAGCATTTT
CDR3 protein: CASNTGFSNQPQHF

J gene: TRBJ2-7
D gene: -
clone size: medium-sized
V gene: TRBV7-9
CDR3 DNA: TGTGCCAGCAGCCCCGGGGGCTACGAGCAGTACTTC
CDR3 protein: CASSPGGYEQYF

J gene: TRBJ2-1
D gene: TRBD2
clone size: once
V gene: TRBV20-1
CDR3 DNA: TGCAGTGCTGCTGCCCGATTAGCGGGAGGCAATGAGCAGTTCTTC
CDR3 protein: CSAAARLAGGNEQFF

J gene: TRBJ2-6
D gene: -
clone size: many
V gene: TRBV7-8
CDR3 DNA: TGTGCCAGCCTCCCTAGAGGGGTTGGGGCCAACGTCCTGACTTTC
CDR3 protein: CASLPRGVGANVLTF

J gene: TRBJ1-4
D gene: TRBD1
clone size: many
V gene: TRBV18
CDR3 DNA: TGTGCCAGCTCACCGAGGGACAGAAAGTACGAAAAACTGTTTTTT
CDR3 protein: CASSPRDRKYEKLFF

J gene: TRBJ2-1
D gene: -
clone size: few
V gene: TRBV27
CDR3 DNA: TGTGCCAGCAGTGCCGGACTATCTGGAGTGAAAAATGAGCAGTTCTTC
CDR3 protein: CASSAGLSGVKNEQFF

J gene: TRBJ1-6
D gene: -
clone size: medium-sized
V gene: TRBV19
CDR3 DNA: TGTGCCAGTAGCCCACAGGGTGGGGATTCACCCCTCCACTTT
CDR3 protein: CASSPQGGDSPLHF

J gene: TRBJ1-5
D gene: -
clone size: many
V gene: TRBV11-2
CDR3 DNA: TGTGCCAGCAGCTTAGGAAGGGGGGGGCAGCCCCAGCATTTT
CDR3 protein: CASSLGRGGQPQHF